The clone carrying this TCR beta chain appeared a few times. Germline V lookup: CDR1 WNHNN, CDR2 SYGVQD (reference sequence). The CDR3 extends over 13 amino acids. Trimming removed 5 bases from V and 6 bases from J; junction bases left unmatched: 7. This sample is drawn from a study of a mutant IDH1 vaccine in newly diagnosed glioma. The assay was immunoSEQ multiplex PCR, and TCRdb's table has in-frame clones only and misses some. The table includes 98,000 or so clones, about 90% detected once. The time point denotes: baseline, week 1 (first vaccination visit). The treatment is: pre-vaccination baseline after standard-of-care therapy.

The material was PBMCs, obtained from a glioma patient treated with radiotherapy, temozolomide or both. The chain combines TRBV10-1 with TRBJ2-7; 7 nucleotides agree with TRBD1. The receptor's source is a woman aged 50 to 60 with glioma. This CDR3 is CASSSTGYSEQYF. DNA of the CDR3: TGCGCCAGCAGTTCGACAGGGTATAGCGAGCAGTACTTC.